Listed below are T cell receptor beta chains from one sample, sequenced in a study of cytomegalovirus exposure and HLA in healthy donors. TCRdb keeps only in-frame clones here, not all; method: immunoSEQ multiplex PCR. Of approximately 200,000 clones in the sample, about 77% are singletons; the top ten hold around 5.9%. The material sequenced was PBMCs. Receptors were obtained from a young woman in good health and CMV-seropositive. Both conserved end residues are part of each CDR3.

J,V,CDR3
TRBJ1-2,TRBV6-5,CASSRDSYGYTF
TRBJ1-1,TRBV27,CASRGQRNTEAFF
TRBJ2-1,TRBV16,CATFSGIRGNEQFF
TRBJ2-7,TRBV28,CATGLESYEQYF
TRBJ1-2,TRBV19,CAISSGGGAGSYGYTF
TRBJ2-3,TRBV28,CASSSRPRGITDTQYF
TRBJ2-1,TRBV5-1,CASSPPGSSEQFF
TRBJ1-5,TRBV7-9,CASSLGAGVGQPQHF
TRBJ2-4,TRBV18,CASSPLIRQDDKNIQYF
TRBJ1-4,TRBV28,CASSLLQAGGKEKLFF
TRBJ1-4,TRBV29-1,CSGTEDEKLLF
TRBJ2-2,TRBV10-2,CARTGERTIGTGELFF
TRBJ1-2,TRBV13,CASRTPGDYGYTF
TRBJ2-6,TRBV9,CASSAYPGGAHSGANVLTF
TRBJ1-4,TRBV28,CASSFSGRGEKLFF
TRBJ2-7,TRBV28,CASSLYGVTSYEQYF
TRBJ2-7,TRBV27,CASSLGDRGYEQYF
TRBJ2-3,TRBV7-6,CASSPNTQYSTDTQYF
TRBJ1-1,TRBV6-5,CASSIYPGIGTEAFF
TRBJ1-2,TRBV2,CASSVYGTGVSNGYTF
TRBJ2-7,TRBV15,CATSRGRVYEQYF
TRBJ1-1,TRBV28,CASSFRLEAFF
TRBJ1-2,TRBV5-4,CAGGRTGTSYGYTF
TRBJ2-1,TRBV6-6,CASGERERYSEQFF
TRBJ2-5,TRBV7-3,CASSVLAGGKETQYF
TRBJ1-4,TRBV7-6,CASSLGPGQGNEKLFF
TRBJ1-1,TRBV10-2,CASSQTRRGGNTEAFF
TRBJ1-2,TRBV10-3,CAISIQEDRSAPANYGYTF
TRBJ2-7,TRBV19,CASSIVSGSYEQYF
TRBJ2-5,TRBV6-6,CASSSGRINQETQYF
TRBJ2-7,TRBV5-1,CASSLVAGSYYEQYF
TRBJ2-1,TRBV4-3,CASSPGTRSYNEQFF
TRBJ1-5,TRBV6-5,CASSSTGTHQPQHF
TRBJ2-1,TRBV25-1,CASSEGLGGAVEQFF
TRBJ2-1,TRBV7-8,CASSLTRLALTYNEQFF
TRBJ1-4,TRBV28,CASRAGSFNEKLFF
TRBJ2-5,TRBV11-1,CASSLGGTVRTQYF
TRBJ1-1,TRBV2,CASSIGQVGLMNTEAFF
TRBJ2-7,TRBV5-6,CASSLVGGNYEQYF
TRBJ1-2,TRBV7-2,CASSLTGGGYGYTF
TRBJ2-1,TRBV28,CASSFGRGNEQFF
TRBJ2-2,TRBV28,CASTPWAATGELFF
TRBJ1-3,TRBV7-9,CASSLSPRGPGNTIYF
TRBJ2-7,TRBV6-5,CASSPTRQGGYEQYF
TRBJ2-7,TRBV6-6,CASRVGVSSYEQYF
TRBJ2-7,TRBV10-3,CAISEAIGTGSYEQYF